The 3 T cell receptor beta chains below were found in one sample sequenced in a study of OX40 agonist ivuxolimab in advanced cancers. The method was immunoSEQ multiplex PCR; TCRdb's version includes in-frame clones alone and lacks a portion of them. Of tens of thousands of clones listed, 80% to 90% are singletons. Sequencing used CD4+ or CD8+ T cells sorted from blood, obtained in a trial of the OX40 agonist ivuxolimab. These receptors were collected from an adult with an advanced solid tumor such as melanoma, head and neck, liver or kidney cancer.

In this sample, this clone turned up once. The chain links TRBV21-1 to TRBJ1-1. TRBV21-1 is termed a pseudogene. There are 15 residues in the CDR3. The CDR3 sequence: CASSKGYGLDTEAFF. CDR3 bases: TGTGCCAGCAGCAAAGGGTACGGCCTTGACACTGAAGCTTTCTTT.

V gene TRBV11-2 combines with J gene TRBJ1-2; D is possibly TRBD1 (6 bases). Trimming took off 3 bases at V and 7 bases at J, with 15 bases between the two ends. This CDR3 has 14 amino acids. Germline V gene sequence: CDR1 SGHAT, CDR2 FQNNGV. Here the CDR3 DNA reads TGTGCCAGCAGCTTGGGGCAGGGGATACTTGGCTACACCTTC. Protein product: CASSLGQGILGYTF. The complete variable domain, with remaining parts taken from reference TRBV11-2 and TRBJ1-2, reads EAGVAQSPRYKIIEKRQSVAFWCNPISGHATLYWYQQILGQGPKLLIQFQNNGVVDDSQLPKDRFSAERLKGVDSTLKIQPAKLEDSAVYLCASSLGQGILGYTFGSGTRLTVV.

The gene calls are TRBV18 and TRBJ1-4; D gene ambiguous. V was clipped by 4 bases and J by 5 bases, with 20 bases between them. In germline, CDR1 is KGHSH, CDR2 LQKENI. This CDR3 spans 17 amino acids. The CDR3 DNA reads as TGTGCCAGCTCACTAACGGACGGGCGAACGGTAAATGAAAAACTGTTTTTT. It is translated as CASSLTDGRTVNEKLFF.